This T cell receptor beta chain was captured by sequencing in a study of long-term antiretroviral therapy in people with HIV (dated by TCRdb to between 2021 and 2024). As for the study more broadly: The earliest samples were collected about a decade before the 2015 WHO recommendation for immediate ART, when ART was typically delayed until CD4 counts fell. A retrospective serial study tested whether ART initiation and durable HIV suppression were associated with changes in peripheral blood TRB repertoire composition and diversity. No cross-contamination during QIAcube processing was seen in test extractions of a monoclonal T-cell line run alongside 33 polyclonal samples. The cohort contributed 150 to 200 cryopreserved PBMC samples from 30 adults with confirmed HIV infection, collected serially over a mean of about 6 years (range 1-12). Among the approximately 32 participants with HIV, eleven were female.

The immunoSEQ hsTCRB v3.0 assay was used at survey level resolution for TRB variable region sequencing. TRB sequencing targeted a depth of 40,000-50,000 T-cell genomes per sample. TRB libraries were pooled and sequenced on an Illumina MiSeq using a v3 150-cycle kit. In the original analysis: Repertoire analysis was run in R within a reproducible Nextflow workflow that covered QC, data transformation and analysis. LymphoSeq2, an R package for AIRR-Seq data exploration, was used to implement custom analyses. After excluding a handful of samples that yielded fewer than 5000 total TRB sequences, some 190 HIV repertoires remained for analysis. Of the roughly 180 retained HIV repertoires, approximately 60 were collected before and 120 to 130 after ART initiation. Repertoires were downsampled to 5000 TRB nucleotide sequences, and summary statistics were averaged over 100 downsampling iterations. The analysis kept only TRB sequences whose CDR3 regions were at least seven amino acids long. A Shannon entropy-derived clonality score and the Gini coefficient were used to measure diversity. In the repertoire networks, any two of the top 5000 CDR3 amino acid sequences were linked whenever the two sequences differed by an edit distance of one. Antigen specificity groups and MHC restriction were predicted for TRB CDR3 amino acid sequences with GLIPH2. CDR3 amino acid sequences were matched against VDJdb and McPAS-TCR to flag known CMV, EBV, HIV or tissue antigen associations. Pre-ART, post-ART and control groups were compared with Wilcoxon signed-rank tests and Holm-Bonferroni correction. TCRdb's version of the immuneACCESS table is confined to in-frame rearrangements and falls short of the full clone set. An unresolved V gene accounts for under half of the shortfall where checked; the remainder is of unknown origin. Clone size and the V and J calls come from that table; the DNA yielded D and trimming. Counted in this sample were 25,000 to 35,000 clones; 90% to 95% of them appeared once. The ten biggest clones cover roughly 8% of the sample.

Concerning this clone: The clone's antigen remains unknown. No base quality values were provided; no much bigger clone lies one nucleotide off.

Participants were included only if at least one PBMC sample before ART initiation and at least two post-ART samples were available. Every participant with HIV received treatment in the United States of America. Before DNA extraction, cryopreserved samples of roughly 0.9-10 million PBMC were thawed and then washed. At the time of the earliest PBMC sample, participants with HIV were aged between roughly 20 and 60 years. PBMC samples were contributed by each participant from 1-4 timepoints before ART initiation and 2-8 timepoints after ART initiation, with a median of 7 samples. Serial HIV viral load, CD4+ T-cell count, ART history and demographic data were obtained for every participant. Genomic DNA was extracted from unsorted PBMC with a Qiagen kit on a QIAcube, with processing performed in batches of 12 samples. The germline V gene (reference sequence) supplies CDR1 GTSNPN and CDR2 SVGIG. CDR3 length: 18 amino acids, cysteine to phenylalanine. Only the CDR3 DNA is retained, 54 bases long and in frame from the first base. The V and J ends are trimmed by 3 bases and 0 bases, leaving 18 bases between them.

The investigation overall reported the following: Expanded TRB clones identified before ART initiation dominated the repertoire across all time points, though the dominance fluctuated and decreased in many PLHIV after ART. HIV repertoires had narrower CDR3 length ranges than controls, and the network structure suggested an antigen-experienced repertoire that shifted only slightly toward naive after ART. Since PBMC availability was limited, sequencing covered only the TCR beta chain, with no alpha chain pairing. The samples span the years 2004 to 2017, and the ART regimens used may be less effective than current regimens. Unsorted PBMC were profiled instead of sorted CD4+ and CD8+ T cells because pre-ART samples had limited cell numbers. No data were available on ART adherence, viral resistance or therapy changes, limiting inferences about post-ART repertoire changes. ART initiation was associated with a significant increase in TRB diversity, but diversity stayed significantly below transplant donor controls even after long-term ART.

The sequence came from a man aged 25-45 years with HIV. Here the sequenced sample was unsorted PBMCs, taken approximately 6.3 years after starting antiretroviral therapy. The V and J segments used are TRBV30 and TRBJ1-6; the D gene identity is not certain. The CDR3 reads CAWSFTNGIPSYNSPLHF. The DNA sequence follows: TGTGCCTGGAGCTTTACGAACGGGATACCCTCCTATAATTCACCCCTCCACTTT.